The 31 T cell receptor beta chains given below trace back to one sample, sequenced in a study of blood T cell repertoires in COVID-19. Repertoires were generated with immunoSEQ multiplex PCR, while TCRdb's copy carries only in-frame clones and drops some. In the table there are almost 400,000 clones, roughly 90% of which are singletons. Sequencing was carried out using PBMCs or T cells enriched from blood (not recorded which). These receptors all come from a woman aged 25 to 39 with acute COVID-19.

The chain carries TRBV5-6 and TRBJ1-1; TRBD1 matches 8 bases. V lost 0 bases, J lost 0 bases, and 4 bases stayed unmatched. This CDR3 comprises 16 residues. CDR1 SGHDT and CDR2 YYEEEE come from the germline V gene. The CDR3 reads CASSLAGTGLNTEAFF. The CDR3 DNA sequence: TGTGCCAGCAGCTTGGCTGGGACAGGCTTGAACACTGAAGCTTTCTTT.

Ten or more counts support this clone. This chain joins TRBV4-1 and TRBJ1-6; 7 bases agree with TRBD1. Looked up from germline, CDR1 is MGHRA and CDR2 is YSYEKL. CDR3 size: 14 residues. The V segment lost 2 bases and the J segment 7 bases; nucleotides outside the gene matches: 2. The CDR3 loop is CASSQKTGNSPLHF. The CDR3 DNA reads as TGCGCCAGCAGCCAAAAGACAGGGAATTCACCCCTCCACTTT.

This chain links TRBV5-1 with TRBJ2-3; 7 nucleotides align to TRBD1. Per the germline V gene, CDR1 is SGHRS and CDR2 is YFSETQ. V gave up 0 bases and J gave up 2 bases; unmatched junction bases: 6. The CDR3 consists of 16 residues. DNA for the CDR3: TGCGCCAGCAGCTTGGTGGCAGGGGGTAACACAGATACGCAGTATTTT. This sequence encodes CASSLVAGGNTDTQYF. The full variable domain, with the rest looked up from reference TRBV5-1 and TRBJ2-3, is KAGVTQTPRYLIKTRGQQVTLSCSPISGHRSVSWYQQTPGQGLQFLFEYFSETQRNKGNFPGRFSGRQFSNSRSEMNVSTLELGDSALYLCASSLVAGGNTDTQYFGPGTRLTVL.

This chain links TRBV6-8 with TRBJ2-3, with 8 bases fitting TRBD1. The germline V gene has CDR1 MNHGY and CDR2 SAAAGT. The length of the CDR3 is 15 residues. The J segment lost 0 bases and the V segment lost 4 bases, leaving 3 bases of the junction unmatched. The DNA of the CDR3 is TGTGCCAGCAGTTTGGACAGGGCAAGCACAGATACGCAGTATTTT. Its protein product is CASSLDRASTDTQYF.

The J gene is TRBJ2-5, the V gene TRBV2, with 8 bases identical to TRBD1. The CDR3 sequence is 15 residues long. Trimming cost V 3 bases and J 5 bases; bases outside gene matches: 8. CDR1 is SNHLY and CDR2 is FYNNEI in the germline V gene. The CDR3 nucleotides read TGTGCCAGCAGTGACGGCGGACAGGGTATCGAGACCCAGTACTTC. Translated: CASSDGGQGIETQYF.

The CDR3: CASSSRVAGGTGELFF. The CDR3 nucleotides read TGTGCCAGCAGCTCCCGGGTAGCGGGGGGCACCGGGGAGCTGTTTTTT. The V gene is TRBV7-7, the J gene TRBJ2-2; 10 bases agree with TRBD2. V dropped 4 bases and J dropped 4; count of bases not matched to a gene: 6. Per germline, CDR1 SSHAT and CDR2 FNYEAQ (reference sequence). The CDR3 sequence is 16 residues long.

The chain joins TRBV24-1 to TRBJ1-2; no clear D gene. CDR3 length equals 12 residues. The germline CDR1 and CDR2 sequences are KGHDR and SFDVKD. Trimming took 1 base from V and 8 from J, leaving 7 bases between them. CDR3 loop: CATSDFRRGYTF. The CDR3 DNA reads TGTGCCACCAGTGATTTCCGGCGGGGCTACACCTTC.

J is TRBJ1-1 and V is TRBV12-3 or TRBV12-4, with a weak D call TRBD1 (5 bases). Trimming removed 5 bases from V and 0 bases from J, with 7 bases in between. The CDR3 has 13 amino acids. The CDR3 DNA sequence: TGTGCCAGCAGTCCGACAGTGAACACTGAAGCTTTCTTT. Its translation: CASSPTVNTEAFF.

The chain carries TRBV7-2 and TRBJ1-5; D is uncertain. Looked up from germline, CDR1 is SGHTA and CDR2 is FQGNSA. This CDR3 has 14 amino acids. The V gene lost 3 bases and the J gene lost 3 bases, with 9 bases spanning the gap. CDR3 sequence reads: CASSFLSYNQPQHF. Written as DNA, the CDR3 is TGTGCCAGCAGCTTCCTGTCCTACAATCAGCCCCAGCATTTT.

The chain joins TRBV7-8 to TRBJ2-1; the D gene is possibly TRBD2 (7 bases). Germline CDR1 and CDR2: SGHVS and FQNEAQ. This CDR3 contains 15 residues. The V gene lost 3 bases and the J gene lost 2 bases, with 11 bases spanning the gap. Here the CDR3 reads CASSFEGGPYNEQFF. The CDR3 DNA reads TGTGCCAGCAGCTTTGAGGGGGGGCCCTACAATGAGCAGTTCTTC.

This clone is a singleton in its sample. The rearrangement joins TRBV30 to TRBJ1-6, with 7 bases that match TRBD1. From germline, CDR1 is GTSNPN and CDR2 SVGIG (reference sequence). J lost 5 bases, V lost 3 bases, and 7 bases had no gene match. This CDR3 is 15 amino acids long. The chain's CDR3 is CAWSTGQENNSPLHF. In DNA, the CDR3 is TGTGCCTGGAGCACAGGACAGGAAAATAATTCACCCCTCCACTTT.

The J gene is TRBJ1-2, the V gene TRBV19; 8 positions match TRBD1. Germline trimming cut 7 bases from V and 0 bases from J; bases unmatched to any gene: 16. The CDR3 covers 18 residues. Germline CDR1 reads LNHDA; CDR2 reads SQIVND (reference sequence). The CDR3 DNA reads TGTGCCAGTAATGGACCACGGGACAGGCTCCAGGCTAACTATGGCTACACCTTC. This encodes CASNGPRDRLQANYGYTF.

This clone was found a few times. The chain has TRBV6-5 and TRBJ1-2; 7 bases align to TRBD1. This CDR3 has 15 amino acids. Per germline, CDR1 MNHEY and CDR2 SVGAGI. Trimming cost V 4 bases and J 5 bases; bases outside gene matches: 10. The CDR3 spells CASSSTPGQAYGYTF. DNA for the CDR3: TGTGCCAGCAGTTCAACTCCCGGACAGGCGTATGGCTACACCTTC.

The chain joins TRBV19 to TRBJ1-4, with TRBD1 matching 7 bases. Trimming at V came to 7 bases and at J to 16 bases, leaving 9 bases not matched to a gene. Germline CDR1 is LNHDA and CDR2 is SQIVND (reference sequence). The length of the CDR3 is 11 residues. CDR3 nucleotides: TGTGCCAGTACCTCAGGGGGGATACGGTTTTTT. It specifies CASTSGGIRFF. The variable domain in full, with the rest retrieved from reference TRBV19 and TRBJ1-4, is DGGITQSPKYLFRKEGQNVTLSCEQNLNHDAMYWYRQDPGQGLRLIYYSQIVNDFQKGDIAEGYSVSREKKESFPLTVTSAQKNPTAFYLCASTSGGIRFFGSGTQLSVL.

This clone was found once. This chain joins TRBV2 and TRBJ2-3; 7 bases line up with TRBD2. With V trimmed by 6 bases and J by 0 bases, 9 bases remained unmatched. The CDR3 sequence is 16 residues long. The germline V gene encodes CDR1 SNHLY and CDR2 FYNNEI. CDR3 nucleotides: TGTGCCAGCAGCAAAGGCGGGACTATAAGCACAGATACGCAGTATTTT. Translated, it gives CASSKGGTISTDTQYF.

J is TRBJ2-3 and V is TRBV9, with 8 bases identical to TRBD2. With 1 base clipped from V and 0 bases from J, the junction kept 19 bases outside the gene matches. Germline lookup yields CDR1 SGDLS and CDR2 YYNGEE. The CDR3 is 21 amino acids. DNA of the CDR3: TGTGCCAGCAGCGTAAGTTTAGTGGAGCCAGCGGGGGCCCTGAGCACAGATACGCAGTATTTT. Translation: CASSVSLVEPAGALSTDTQYF.

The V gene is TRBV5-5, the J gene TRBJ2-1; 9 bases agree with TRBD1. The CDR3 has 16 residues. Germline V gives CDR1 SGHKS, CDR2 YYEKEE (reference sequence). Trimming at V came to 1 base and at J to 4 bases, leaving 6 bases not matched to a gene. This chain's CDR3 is CASSLTPGQGYNEQFF. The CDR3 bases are TGTGCCAGCAGCTTGACACCGGGACAGGGATACAATGAGCAGTTCTTC.

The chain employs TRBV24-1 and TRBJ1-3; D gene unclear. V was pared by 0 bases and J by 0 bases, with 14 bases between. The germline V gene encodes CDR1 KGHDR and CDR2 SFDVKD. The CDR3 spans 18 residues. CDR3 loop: CATSDLDRGFYSGNTIYF. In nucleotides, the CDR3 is TGTGCCACCAGTGATTTGGATCGCGGCTTCTACTCTGGAAACACCATATATTTT.

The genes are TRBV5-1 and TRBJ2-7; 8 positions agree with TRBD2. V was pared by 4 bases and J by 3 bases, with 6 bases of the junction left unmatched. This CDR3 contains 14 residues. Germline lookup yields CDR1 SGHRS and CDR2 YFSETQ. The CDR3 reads CASSPGGLVYEQYF. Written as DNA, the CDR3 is TGCGCCAGCAGCCCGGGGGGGTTGGTCTACGAGCAGTACTTC.

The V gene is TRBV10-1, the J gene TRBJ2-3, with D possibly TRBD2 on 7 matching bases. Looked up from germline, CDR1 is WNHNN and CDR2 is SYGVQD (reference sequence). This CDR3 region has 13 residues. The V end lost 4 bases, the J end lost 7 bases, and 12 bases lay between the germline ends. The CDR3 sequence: CASSGRGLNTQYF. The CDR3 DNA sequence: TGCGCCAGCAGTGGCAGGGGACTAAATACGCAGTATTTT.

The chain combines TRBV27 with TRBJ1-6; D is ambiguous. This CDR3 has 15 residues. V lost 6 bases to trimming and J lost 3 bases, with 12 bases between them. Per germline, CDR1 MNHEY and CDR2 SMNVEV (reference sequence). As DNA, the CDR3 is TGTGCCAGCAGATTTCGGGAAGACTATAATTCACCCCTCCACTTT. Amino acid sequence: CASRFREDYNSPLHF.

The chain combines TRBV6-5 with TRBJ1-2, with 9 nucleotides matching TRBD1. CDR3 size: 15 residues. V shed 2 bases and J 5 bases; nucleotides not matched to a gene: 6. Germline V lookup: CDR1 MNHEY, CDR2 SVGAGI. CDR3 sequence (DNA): TGTGCCAGCAGTTACACCGGACAGGGGAGGTATGGCTACACCTTC. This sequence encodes CASSYTGQGRYGYTF.

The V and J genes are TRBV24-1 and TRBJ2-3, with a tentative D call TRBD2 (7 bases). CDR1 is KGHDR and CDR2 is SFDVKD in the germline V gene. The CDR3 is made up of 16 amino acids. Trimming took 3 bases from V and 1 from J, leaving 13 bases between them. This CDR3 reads CATSDGGGRRTDTQYF. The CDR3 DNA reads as TGTGCCACCAGTGATGGGGGGGGGCGGCGCACAGATACGCAGTATTTT.

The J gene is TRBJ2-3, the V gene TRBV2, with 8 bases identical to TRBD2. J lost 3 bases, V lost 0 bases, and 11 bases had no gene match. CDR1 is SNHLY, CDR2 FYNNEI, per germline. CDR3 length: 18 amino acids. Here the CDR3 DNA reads TGTGCCAGCAGTGAAGCGCTTCATTTTGCTAGCGGGACAGATACGCAGTATTTT. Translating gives CASSEALHFASGTDTQYF.

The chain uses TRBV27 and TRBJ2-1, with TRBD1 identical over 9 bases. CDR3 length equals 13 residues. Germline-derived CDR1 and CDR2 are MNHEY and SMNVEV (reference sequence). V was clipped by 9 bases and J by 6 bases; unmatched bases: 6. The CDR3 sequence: CASNTGGFNEQFF. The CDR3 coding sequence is TGTGCCAGTAATACAGGGGGCTTCAATGAGCAGTTCTTC.

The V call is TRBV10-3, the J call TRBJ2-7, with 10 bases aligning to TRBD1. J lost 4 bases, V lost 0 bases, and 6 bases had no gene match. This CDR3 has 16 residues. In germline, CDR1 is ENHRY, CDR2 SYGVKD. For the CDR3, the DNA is TGTGCCATCAGTGAGTCGGGGACAGGGGATTTGTACGAGCAGTACTTC. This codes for CAISESGTGDLYEQYF.

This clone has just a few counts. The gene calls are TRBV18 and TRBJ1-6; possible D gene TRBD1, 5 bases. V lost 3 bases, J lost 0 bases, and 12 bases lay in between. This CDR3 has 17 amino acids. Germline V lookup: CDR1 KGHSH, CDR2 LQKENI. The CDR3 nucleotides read TGTGCCAGCTCACCGAGGAGACAGAGCTCCTATAATTCACCCCTCCACTTT. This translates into CASSPRRQSSYNSPLHF. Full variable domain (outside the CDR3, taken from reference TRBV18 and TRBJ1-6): NAGVMQNPRHLVRRRGQEARLRCSPMKGHSHVYWYRQLPEEGLKFMVYLQKENIIDESGMPKERFSAEFPKEGPSILRIQQVVRGDSAAYFCASSPRRQSSYNSPLHFGNGTRLTVT.

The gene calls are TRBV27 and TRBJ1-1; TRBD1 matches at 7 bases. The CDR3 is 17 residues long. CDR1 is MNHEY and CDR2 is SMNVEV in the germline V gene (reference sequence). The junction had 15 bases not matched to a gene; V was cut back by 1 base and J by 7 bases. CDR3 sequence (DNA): TGTGCCAGCAGTTTATATGTAGCAGGGGGGTTGAAAATTGAAGCTTTCTTT. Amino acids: CASSLYVAGGLKIEAFF.

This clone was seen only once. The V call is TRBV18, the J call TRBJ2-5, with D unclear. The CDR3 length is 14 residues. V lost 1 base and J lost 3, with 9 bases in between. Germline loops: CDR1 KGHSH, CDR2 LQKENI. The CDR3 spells CASSPRQEKETQYF. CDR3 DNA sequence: TGTGCCAGCTCACCACGCCAAGAGAAAGAGACCCAGTACTTC.

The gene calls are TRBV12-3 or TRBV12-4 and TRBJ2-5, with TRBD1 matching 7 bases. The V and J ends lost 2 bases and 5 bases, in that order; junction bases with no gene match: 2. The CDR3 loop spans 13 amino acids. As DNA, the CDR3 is TGTGCCAGCAGTTTAAGGGGGCTGGAGACCCAGTACTTC. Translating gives CASSLRGLETQYF.

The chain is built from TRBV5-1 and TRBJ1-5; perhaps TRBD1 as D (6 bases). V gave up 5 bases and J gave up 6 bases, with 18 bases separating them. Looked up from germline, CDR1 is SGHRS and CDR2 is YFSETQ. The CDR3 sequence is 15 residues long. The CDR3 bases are TGCGCCAGCAGTTTAGCAGGGGAAGGGACTCAGCCCCAGCATTTT. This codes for CASSLAGEGTQPQHF.